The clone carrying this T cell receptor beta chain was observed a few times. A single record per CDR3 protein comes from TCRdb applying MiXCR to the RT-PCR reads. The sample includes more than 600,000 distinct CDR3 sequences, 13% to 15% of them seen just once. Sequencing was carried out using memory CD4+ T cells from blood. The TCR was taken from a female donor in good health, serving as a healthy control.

The CDR3 protein is CASAGRTNEKLFF. CDR3 coding DNA: TGTGCCAGCGCGGGCAGAACTAATGAAAAACTGTTTTTT. This chain uses TRBV27 with TRBJ1-4; D gene uncertain. Trimming stripped 8 bases from V and 1 base from J, with 8 bases between. CDR3 length equals 13 residues. Germline V gives CDR1 MNHEY, CDR2 SMNVEV (reference sequence).